This TCR beta chain came from a study of OX40 agonist ivuxolimab in advanced cancers. Whole-study context: Dose-escalation cases comprised hepatocellular carcinoma, melanoma, renal cell or head and neck cancer. Prior anti-PD-1, anti-PD-L1 or anti-CTLA-4 therapy did not bar entry, and roughly 40% had some. Findings and caveats of the study: Averaged across samples, CD8+ T cells carried more expanded clones than CD4+ did.

In regard to this clone: Its antigen remains unknown.

The length of the CDR3 is 17 residues. CDR1 is SNHLY and CDR2 is FYNNEI in the germline V gene. After removal of 7 bases from V and 0 bases from J, the junction contained 6 bases not matched to a gene. The protocol was immunoSEQ multiplex PCR, while the TCRdb copy is restricted to in-frame clones and leaves out a portion. The table records roughly 80,000 clones, 80% to 90% of them present only once. The material was CD4+ or CD8+ T cells sorted from blood, obtained in a trial of the OX40 agonist ivuxolimab. This chain joins TRBV2 and TRBJ2-1; 13 positions match TRBD2. This receptor was obtained from an adult with an advanced solid tumor such as melanoma, head and neck, liver or kidney cancer. The CDR3 coding sequence is TGTGCCAGCAAGGGACTAGCGGGGTTGGTCTCCTACAATGAGCAGTTCTTC. Its protein product is CASKGLAGLVSYNEQFF. Complete variable domain (other parts from reference TRBV2 and TRBJ2-1): EPEVTQTPSHQVTQMGQEVILRCVPISNHLYFYWYRQILGQKVEFLVSFYNNEISEKSEIFDDQFSVERPDGSNFTLKIRSTKLEDSAMYFCASKGLAGLVSYNEQFFGPGTRLTVL.